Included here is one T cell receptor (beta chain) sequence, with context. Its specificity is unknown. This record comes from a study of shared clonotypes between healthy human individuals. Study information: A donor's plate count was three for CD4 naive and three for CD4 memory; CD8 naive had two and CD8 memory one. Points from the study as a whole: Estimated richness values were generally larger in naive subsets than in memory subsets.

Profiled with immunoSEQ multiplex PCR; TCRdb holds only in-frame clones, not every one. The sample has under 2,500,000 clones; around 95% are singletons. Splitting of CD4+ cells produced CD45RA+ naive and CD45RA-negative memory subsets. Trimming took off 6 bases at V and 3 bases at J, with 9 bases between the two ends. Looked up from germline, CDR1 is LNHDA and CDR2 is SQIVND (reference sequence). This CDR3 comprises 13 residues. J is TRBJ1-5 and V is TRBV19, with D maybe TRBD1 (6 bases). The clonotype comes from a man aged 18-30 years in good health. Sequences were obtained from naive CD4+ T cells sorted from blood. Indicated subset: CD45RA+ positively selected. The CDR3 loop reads CASRGQLNQPQHF. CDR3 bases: TGTGCCAGTAGAGGACAGCTCAATCAGCCCCAGCATTTT.